This record looks at one TCR beta chain sequence and its context. Time point noted: pretreatment peripheral blood. Each patient contributed between 1 and 8 total time points of blood mononuclear cells, pretreatment and during treatment. This sample stems from a study of PD-L1 blockade in urothelial cancer. About the study: About 85% of the 29 patients were men with bladder-origin urothelial cancer. Individuals in the cohort had been given 0 to 3 earlier chemotherapy regimens. Blood drawn 3 weeks (second dose) and 6 weeks after treatment start was analyzed.

Sequencing was performed with immunoSEQ multiplex PCR; in TCRdb, only in-frame clones are kept and a portion is missing. The sample has approximately 52,000 clones; 85% to 90% are singletons. This CDR3 has 11 residues. V lost 1 base and J lost 5, with 4 bases in between. Germline CDR1 is SGHRS and CDR2 is YFSETQ. The material was PBMCs, obtained around atezolizumab (anti-PD-L1) treatment. The chain employs TRBV5-1 and TRBJ2-7; D is ambiguous. The sequence was obtained from a man aged 65-85 years with urothelial cancer. The CDR3 coding sequence is TGCGCCAGCAGCTTGTCCGACGAGCAGTACTTC. Its translation: CASSLSDEQYF.